This T cell receptor (beta chain) was obtained from a study of shared clonotypes between healthy human individuals. Study at large: There were three CD4 naive, three CD4 memory, two CD8 naive and one CD8 memory plates per donor.

Findings and limits, study-wide: Measured sharing among donors was expected to vary with sequencing depth.

Assay used: immunoSEQ multiplex PCR; TCRdb lists only in-frame clones, some missing. The sample contains about 1 million clones, approximately 70% of which appear only once. As for this clone: The antigen remains undetermined.

With 0 bases removed from V and 9 bases from J, the gap between germline ends came to 12 bases. CDR1 WNHNN and CDR2 SYGVQD come from the germline V gene (reference sequence). CDR3 size: 14 residues. The donor population consisted of healthy HIV-negative adults with no recent acute infections or vaccinations. Division of CD4+ cells produced a CD45RA+ naive subset and a CD45RA-negative memory subset. Specimen: memory CD4+ T cells sorted from blood. Subset in this sample: CD45RA-negative fraction. The gene calls are TRBV10-1 and TRBJ2-1, with D hard to call. The sequence derives from a man aged 18 to 30 in good health. The CDR3 region has the DNA TGCGCCAGCAGTGAGTCACCTTCTTCGATTGAGCAGTTCTTC. Translating gives CASSESPSSIEQFF.